The T cell receptor beta chain under discussion was sequenced for a study of cytomegalovirus exposure and HLA in healthy donors. Study-wide points: Reports showed the classifier diagnosing cytomegalovirus status with high specificity and sensitivity. The study put roughly 160 TCR beta chains on its list as cytomegalovirus-associated. Rarity marked most TCR sequences, yet some public TCRs occurred in many donors.

Clones were sequenced by immunoSEQ multiplex PCR, and TCRdb holds only the in-frame ones, with some missing. The table has approximately 97,000 clones, about 95% seen once; the top ten hold approximately 1%. V was pared by 5 bases and J by 2 bases, with 14 bases between. The germline gives CDR1 SGHNT, CDR2 YYREEE (reference sequence). This CDR3 contains 14 residues. In regard to this clone: Its antigen remains unknown.

Specimen: PBMCs. The J gene is TRBJ2-7, the V gene TRBV5-4; the D gene is possibly TRBD2 (5 bases). This TCR derives from a woman aged 18-29 years in good health and CMV-seronegative. The CDR3 DNA reads TGTGCCAGCAGATTTGGAGGCGGGCCCTACGAGCAGTACTTC. Its translation is CASRFGGGPYEQYF.